Shown below are 24 T cell receptor beta chains from a single sample sequenced in a study of blood T cell repertoires in COVID-19. The protocol was immunoSEQ multiplex PCR, while the TCRdb copy is restricted to in-frame clones and leaves out a portion. In the table there are about 250,000 clones, approximately 82% of which are singletons. Sequenced sample: peripheral blood. The receptors shown here come from a man at least 80 years old with acute or convalescent COVID-19.

The chain carries TRBV30 and TRBJ2-1, with TRBD1 identical over 7 bases. The CDR3 runs 14 residues. After removal of 0 bases from V and 7 bases from J, the junction contained 6 bases not matched to a gene. The germline CDR1 and CDR2 sequences are GTSNPN and SVGIG (reference sequence). The CDR3 here is CAWSVGQVENEQFF. CDR3 DNA: TGTGCCTGGAGTGTAGGACAGGTCGAGAATGAGCAGTTCTTC.

The chain has TRBV6-6 and TRBJ1-2, with D possibly TRBD1 on 5 matching bases. The V and J ends lost 0 bases and 6 bases respectively, with 14 bases between them. Germline loops: CDR1 MNHNY, CDR2 SVGAGI (reference sequence). The CDR3 runs to 15 residues. CDR3 region: CASSYSKWIGDGYTF. DNA for the CDR3: TGTGCCAGCAGTTACTCGAAATGGATAGGGGATGGCTACACCTTC.

This clone was detected a few times. The chain links TRBV20-1 to TRBJ1-1; the match to TRBD1 covers 9 bases. Germline V lookup: CDR1 DFQATT, CDR2 SNEGSKA (reference sequence). The CDR3 extends over 15 amino acids. Trimming cost V 3 bases and J 2 bases; bases outside gene matches: 7. Here the CDR3 reads CSASKDRGVNTEAFF. CDR3 in DNA: TGCAGTGCTAGTAAGGACAGGGGAGTAAACACTGAAGCTTTCTTT.

This clone was picked up one time. The chain has TRBV3-1 (or the pseudogene TRBV3-2) and TRBJ1-1; TRBD1 is a possible D gene (5 bases). The CDR3 length is 13 residues. Trimming shortened V by 1 base and J by 6 bases, and 9 bases separated the two germline ends. Germline values: CDR1 LGHDT, CDR2 YNNKEL (reference sequence). Here the CDR3 reads CASSQGGGAEAFF. The CDR3 bases are TGTGCCAGCAGCCAAGGAGGAGGGGCTGAAGCTTTCTTT.

The count of this clone is one. The V gene is TRBV2, the J gene TRBJ1-4; D may be TRBD1 (5 bases). Germline CDR1 SNHLY, CDR2 FYNNEI. V lost 3 bases and J lost 8, with 13 bases in between. CDR3 length: 14 residues. In DNA, the CDR3 is TGTGCCAGCAGTGACGCGGGGGAGGGCGAAAAACTGTTTTTT. Amino acid sequence: CASSDAGEGEKLFF.

For this clone: This sample also contains other DNA sequences that code for the same CDR3. This rearrangement joins TRBV5-1 to TRBJ2-5; a possible D gene is TRBD1 (6 bases). Germline V gene sequence: CDR1 SGHRS, CDR2 YFSETQ. Trimming took off 0 bases at V and 4 bases at J, with 7 bases between the two ends. The CDR3 spans 13 residues. The CDR3 loop reads CASSLGGGETQYF. The CDR3 DNA sequence: TGCGCCAGCAGCTTGGGAGGGGGAGAGACCCAGTACTTC.

The CDR3 DNA follows: TGCGCCAGCAGCTCCCCACGGGACAGGGCCCAGCATTTT. Its protein product is CASSSPRDRAQHF. J is TRBJ1-5 and V is TRBV5-1, with 9 bases identical to TRBD1. The trim removed 3 bases at V and 11 bases at J, leaving 6 bases unmatched. The CDR3 runs 13 residues. Germline values: CDR1 SGHRS, CDR2 YFSETQ.

The chain couples TRBV12-3 or TRBV12-4 to TRBJ1-5; D gene unclear. V gave up 8 bases and J gave up 2 bases, with 10 bases separating them. This CDR3 comprises 13 residues. The CDR3 is CASQTMGNQPQHF. The CDR3, as DNA: TGTGCCAGCCAGACAATGGGCAATCAGCCCCAGCATTTT.

V usage is TRBV14 and J usage is TRBJ2-1; 7 bases match TRBD2. CDR3 length: 17 amino acids. J gave up 4 bases and V 0 bases, and 9 bases lay outside the gene matches. In germline, CDR1 is SGHDN, CDR2 FVKESK. The CDR3 is CASSQDAPGLDYNEQFF. The CDR3 DNA reads TGTGCCAGCAGCCAAGATGCCCCCGGACTAGATTACAATGAGCAGTTCTTC. Combining the CDR3 with reference TRBV14 and TRBJ2-1 gives the whole variable domain EAGVTQFPSHSVIEKGQTVTLRCDPISGHDNLYWYRRVMGKEIKFLLHFVKESKQDESGMPNNRFLAERTGGTYSTLKVQPAELEDSGVYFCASSQDAPGLDYNEQFFGPGTRLTVL.

This sequence joins TRBV6-5 and TRBJ2-5, with a tentative D call TRBD1 (6 bases). Germline CDR1 reads MNHEY; CDR2 reads SVGAGI. The V and J ends lost 5 bases and 6 bases respectively, with 13 bases between them. The CDR3 is 13 residues long. The CDR3 DNA sequence: TGTGCCAGCAGTACAGGACAGAGCAAGACCCAGTACTTC. Protein sequence: CASSTGQSKTQYF.

This CDR3 is CASSQDRYRETQYF. CDR3 in DNA: TGTGCCAGCAGCCAGGACAGATACAGGGAGACCCAGTACTTC. This sequence joins TRBV7-2 and TRBJ2-5, with D perhaps matching TRBD1 (6 bases). The CDR3 extends over 14 amino acids. CDR1 SGHTA and CDR2 FQGNSA come from the germline V gene. V lost 5 bases and J lost 5, with 15 bases in between.

The chain has TRBV5-1 and TRBJ2-1; 7 nucleotides match TRBD2. Losses at the gene ends were 4 bases for V and 10 bases for J; bases not matched to a gene: 5. The CDR3 covers 12 residues. Germline lookup yields CDR1 SGHRS and CDR2 YFSETQ. The CDR3 DNA reads as TGCGCCAGCAGCCCAGGACTAGTGGAGCAGTTCTTC. Amino acids: CASSPGLVEQFF.

This clone was seen a few times. CDR3 region: CSVETGNYGYTF. Written as DNA, the CDR3 is TGCAGCGTGGAGACAGGGAACTATGGCTACACCTTC. The chain has TRBV29-1 and TRBJ1-2; 7 nucleotides line up with TRBD1. Germline assignment: CDR1 SQVTM and CDR2 ANQGSEA. V trimming: 6 bases; J trimming: 2 bases; junction bases outside the gene matches: 3. The CDR3 spans 12 residues.

J is TRBJ2-7 and V is TRBV3-1 (or the pseudogene TRBV3-2); D call uncertain. Per the germline V gene, CDR1 is LGHDT and CDR2 is YNNKEL (reference sequence). The CDR3 is 14 amino acids. Trimming removed 2 bases from V and 10 bases from J, with 18 bases in between. In DNA, the CDR3 is TGTGCCAGCAGCCAACGCGGAGTCAACCCCGCACAGTACTTC. Translation: CASSQRGVNPAQYF.

The rearrangement links TRBV5-1 to TRBJ2-3, with 13 bases fitting TRBD2. V dropped 0 bases and J dropped 1; count of bases not matched to a gene: 2. Germline V lookup: CDR1 SGHRS, CDR2 YFSETQ. This CDR3 comprises 17 residues. CDR3 in DNA: TGCGCCAGCAGCTTGGGGACTAGCGGGGGAGGCACAGATACGCAGTATTTT. It encodes CASSLGTSGGGTDTQYF.

The CDR3 protein is CASSLGPAGGYNEQFF. The CDR3 DNA sequence: TGTGCCAGCAGCTTAGGCCCAGCGGGGGGCTACAATGAGCAGTTCTTC. This chain links TRBV7-2 with TRBJ2-1; 9 bases are shared with TRBD2. Germline trimming cut 1 base from V and 3 bases from J; bases unmatched to any gene: 4. Germline loops: CDR1 SGHTA, CDR2 FQGNSA. The CDR3 spans 16 residues.

The chain joins TRBV6-5 to TRBJ2-7; 9 bases are a match to TRBD1. Germline CDR1 reads MNHEY; CDR2 reads SVGAGI. The CDR3 totals 14 residues. Unmatched junction bases numbered 7, after V lost 3 bases and J lost 7 bases. Here the CDR3 reads CASSYRDRGYEQYF. Here the CDR3 DNA reads TGTGCCAGCAGTTATCGAGACAGGGGGTATGAGCAGTACTTC.

V and J are TRBV21-1 and TRBJ1-1. TRBV21-1 constitutes a pseudogene. The CDR3 is 14 amino acids. This CDR3 reads CASSRRGGYTEAFF. The CDR3 DNA reads TGTGCCAGCAGCCGCCGGGGGGGGTACACTGAAGCTTTCTTT.

The rearrangement uses TRBV24-1 and TRBJ2-1, with 9 bases lining up with TRBD1. This CDR3 contains 16 residues. Trimming took 6 bases from V and 4 from J; bases not matched to a gene: 9. Per the germline V gene, CDR1 is KGHDR and CDR2 is SFDVKD. CDR3 residues: CATSKGGGQGYNEQFF. The CDR3 bases are TGTGCCACCAGTAAGGGGGGTGGACAGGGGTACAATGAGCAGTTCTTC.

This clone was found a few times. V usage is TRBV5-6 and J usage is TRBJ2-5, with TRBD2 matching 7 bases. Trimming cost V 0 bases and J 5 bases; bases outside gene matches: 7. The germline V gene has CDR1 SGHDT and CDR2 YYEEEE. The CDR3 runs 15 residues. The CDR3 protein is CASSLDDTGRETQYF. The CDR3 coding sequence is TGTGCCAGCAGCTTGGACGACACCGGGAGGGAGACCCAGTACTTC.

The genes are TRBV7-9 and TRBJ2-2, with 8 bases identical to TRBD1. CDR1 and CDR2 from the germline V gene are SEHNR and FQNEAQ (reference sequence). V lost 5 bases and J lost 4; bases outside the gene matches: 6. The CDR3 sequence is 15 residues long. CDR3: CASSPDRGPTGELFF. CDR3 nucleotides: TGTGCCAGCAGCCCAGACAGGGGTCCCACCGGGGAGCTGTTTTTT.

The chain joins TRBV6-5 to TRBJ1-6; 7 bases map to TRBD1. Germline loops: CDR1 MNHEY, CDR2 SVGAGI. The CDR3 is 13 residues long. V gave up 11 bases and J gave up 10 bases; unmatched junction bases: 11. CDR3 in amino acids: CASQGVFLSPLHF. CDR3 coding DNA: TGTGCCTCCCAGGGGGTATTCTTGTCACCCCTCCACTTT.

The chain employs TRBV19 and TRBJ2-3; 8 nucleotides line up with TRBD2. The trim removed 6 bases at V and 4 bases at J, leaving 6 bases unmatched. The CDR3 has 14 amino acids. Germline V gene data show CDR1 as LNHDA and CDR2 as SQIVND (reference sequence). This chain's CDR3 is CASRPSGSADTQYF. In DNA, the CDR3 is TGTGCCAGTAGACCGAGCGGGAGTGCAGATACGCAGTATTTT.

The rearrangement uses TRBV5-1 and TRBJ2-5, with D uncertain. V dropped 3 bases and J dropped 5 bases, with 11 bases sitting between them. The germline V gene has CDR1 SGHRS and CDR2 YFSETQ. This CDR3 region has 13 residues. The CDR3 DNA reads as TGCGCCAGCAGCTATCAAGGAGTGGAGACCCAGTACTTC. Translating it yields CASSYQGVETQYF.